The sequence of this TCR beta chain was determined in a study of regulatory T cells. Study-wide results and caveats: In CD3G-deficient patients, conventional CD4+ T cells were enriched for hydrophobic CDR3 residues at positions 6 and 7.

Amplification used 52 TRBV primers and 13 TRBJ primers. Here immunoSEQ multiplex PCR was the method, and the copy in TCRdb shows in-frame clones only, minus some. The table shows about 35,000 clones, with approximately 89% occurring only once. In regard to this clone: Its matching antigen is unknown.

Trimming took 8 bases from V and 4 from J, leaving 14 bases between them. This CDR3 comprises 12 residues. CDR1 is GTSNPN and CDR2 is SVGIG in the germline V gene (reference sequence). The chain couples TRBV30 to TRBJ1-2; D is possibly TRBD1 (5 bases). The TCR sequence derives from a person aged 18 to 30 with CD3G deficiency. Input material: conventional CD4+ T cells sorted from blood. CDR3 in amino acids: CARHWGPYGYTF. In DNA, the CDR3 is TGTGCCCGGCATTGGGGACCCTATGGCTACACCTTC. Looking up the rest from reference TRBV30 and TRBJ1-2 gives the full variable domain: SQTIHQWPATLVQPVGSPLSLECTVEGTSNPNLYWYRQAAGRGLQLLFYSVGIGQISSEVPQNLSASRPQDRQFILSSKKLLLSDSGFYLCARHWGPYGYTFGSGTRLTVV.